The next 30 T cell receptor beta chains were all read from a single sample in a study of molecular identifiers for immune sequencing clone quantification. TCRdb reprocessed the PCR reads via MiXCR and lists one record per CDR3 protein. The sample has 490,000 or so distinct CDR3 sequences; around 21% are singletons. The sample taken for sequencing was naive CD8+ T cells from blood, with Jurkat cell RNA spiked in. Subset indicated: FACS-sorted CD8+CD4-CCR7+CD45RA+ naive T cells. The receptors come from a human donor in good health. Some libraries in this study had Jurkat cell RNA spiked in.

This clonotype was seen at least ten times. As DNA, the CDR3 is TGTGCCAGCAGTAAGACAGGGGAGGGCACTGAAGCTTTCTTT. Protein: CASSKTGEGTEAFF. The chain recombines TRBV6-5 with TRBJ1-1, with TRBD1 identical over 8 bases. The CDR3 is made up of 14 amino acids. Trimming at V came to 5 bases and at J to 4 bases, leaving 6 bases not matched to a gene. The V gene's germline CDR1 is MNHEY and CDR2 SVGAGI.

The V call is TRBV19, the J call TRBJ1-1, with a weak D call TRBD1 (6 bases). Trimming removed 2 bases at V and 7 bases at J, with 11 bases between. Germline lookup yields CDR1 LNHDA and CDR2 SQIVND (reference sequence). The CDR3 runs 13 residues. CDR3: CASSIFLDSEAFF. The CDR3 DNA reads as TGTGCCAGTAGTATATTCTTGGACAGTGAAGCTTTCTTT.

This clonotype was detected once. The V and J genes are TRBV28 and TRBJ2-3; 7 nucleotides agree with TRBD2. The CDR3 covers 15 residues. Looked up from germline, CDR1 is MDHEN and CDR2 is SYDVKM. The J segment lost 6 bases and the V segment lost 4 bases, leaving 10 bases of the junction unmatched. The CDR3 region has the DNA TGTGCCAGCAGTTCATGGGGGAGGGCCCCTGATACGCAGTATTTT. It translates to CASSSWGRAPDTQYF.

This clonotype came up many times. The J gene is TRBJ1-1, the V gene TRBV9, with no clear D. The CDR3 loop spans 14 amino acids. The germline CDR1 and CDR2 sequences are SGDLS and YYNGEE. The ends were cut back, 0 bases at V and 1 base at J, with 7 bases in the middle. CDR3 region: CASSVAEWNTEAFF. In DNA, the CDR3 is TGTGCCAGCAGCGTAGCTGAGTGGAACACTGAAGCTTTCTTT.

This clonotype was picked up a small number of times. The chain links TRBV9 to TRBJ1-6; D is undetermined. The length of the CDR3 is 14 residues. The germline V and J ends were trimmed by 5 bases and 8 bases, with 14 bases remaining between them. CDR1 SGDLS and CDR2 YYNGEE come from the germline V gene. The CDR3 is CASSLGVSYSPLHF. The CDR3 DNA reads TGTGCCAGCAGTCTCGGGGTTAGTTATTCACCCCTCCACTTT.

Notes on this clonotype: This may stem from a read error, because a much larger clone lies one nucleotide away. The chain carries TRBV7-9 and TRBJ1-4, with D perhaps matching TRBD1 (6 bases). Germline-derived CDR1 and CDR2 are SEHNR and FQNEAQ (reference sequence). The CDR3 has 15 amino acids. CDR3 coding DNA: TGTGCCAGCAGCCTACAGGGTAACACTAATGAAAAACCGTTTTTT. This translates into CASSLQGNTNEKPFF.

This chain links TRBV20-1 with TRBJ2-3; D is ambiguous. The germline gives CDR1 DFQATT, CDR2 SNEGSKA (reference sequence). The CDR3 spans 15 residues. Trimming removed 6 bases at V and 0 bases at J, with 16 bases between. This CDR3 reads CSARSSDESTDTQYF. CDR3 nucleotide sequence: TGCAGTGCGCGCTCCTCCGACGAGAGCACAGATACGCAGTATTTT.

V usage is TRBV6-2 or TRBV6-3 and J usage is TRBJ2-1; D call uncertain. Germline V gives CDR1 MNHEY, CDR2 SVGEGT. Between the trimmed V and J ends, which lost 5 bases and 2 bases, there was a span of 16 bases. There are 16 residues in the CDR3. In DNA, the CDR3 is TGTGCCAGCAGTCTCGAGGCGATTCCGCCCTACAATGAGCAGTTCTTC. Amino acids: CASSLEAIPPYNEQFF.

Turning to this clonotype: This sequence may be a read error, since a much larger clone differs from it by one base. The V call is TRBV6-5, the J call TRBJ2-7; the match to TRBD2 covers 8 bases. This CDR3 has 16 amino acids. CDR1 and CDR2 (germline): MNHEY, SVGAGI. The CDR3: CASSPRRAGATYEQHF. The DNA of the CDR3 is TGTGCCAGCAGTCCTCGTAGAGCGGGGGCAACCTACGAGCAGCACTTC.

The chain couples TRBV20-1 to TRBJ1-2, with 10 nucleotides matching TRBD1. The CDR3 runs 18 residues. With V trimmed by 0 bases and J by 4 bases, 14 bases remained unmatched. Germline CDR1 reads DFQATT; CDR2 reads SNEGSKA (reference sequence). The CDR3 protein is CSARDPDRGHLDGYGYTF. The DNA of the CDR3 is TGCAGTGCTAGAGACCCCGACAGGGGGCATCTGGATGGCTATGGCTACACCTTC.

V gene TRBV7-2 combines with J gene TRBJ2-7; D ambiguous. Trimming took 2 bases from V and 6 from J, leaving 8 bases between them. The CDR3 is 12 amino acids. Germline-derived CDR1 and CDR2 are SGHTA and FQGNSA. Here the CDR3 reads CASSLRGTEQYF. The CDR3 DNA is TGTGCCAGCAGCTTAAGAGGAACCGAGCAGTACTTC.

The chain recombines TRBV9 with TRBJ2-7; TRBD1 might be the D (5 bases). The germline V and J ends were trimmed by 7 bases and 6 bases, with 11 bases remaining between them. Germline V gene lookup returns CDR1 SGDLS and CDR2 YYNGEE. The CDR3 totals 11 residues. For the CDR3, the DNA is TGTGCCAGCGTACCCAGGGCCGAGCAGTACTTC. This codes for CASVPRAEQYF.

This clonotype was observed at least ten times. V gene TRBV12-3 or TRBV12-4 combines with J gene TRBJ2-2; possible D gene TRBD1, 6 bases. V lost 5 bases to trimming and J lost 5 bases, with 12 bases between them. The CDR3 extends over 14 amino acids. The CDR3 is CASSGQLGTGELFF. Written as DNA, the CDR3 is TGTGCCAGCAGTGGACAGCTGGGTACCGGGGAGCTGTTTTTT.

This clonotype was counted many times. The chain has TRBV7-2 and TRBJ2-3, with 11 bases aligning to TRBD2. The junction had 18 bases not matched to a gene; V was cut back by 1 base and J by 6 bases. The germline V gene has CDR1 SGHTA and CDR2 FQGNSA. The length of the CDR3 is 20 residues. In DNA, the CDR3 is TGTGCCAGCAGCTTAGAGGGTGGGTCGGTACTAGCGGGAGTTATGGATACGCAGTATTTT. Translating it yields CASSLEGGSVLAGVMDTQYF. Full variable domain (remainder filled in from reference TRBV7-2 and TRBJ2-3): GAGVSQSPSNKVTEKGKDVELRCDPISGHTALYWYRQSLGQGLEFLIYFQGNSAPDKSGLPSDRFSAERTGGSVSTLTIQRTQQEDSAVYLCASSLEGGSVLAGVMDTQYFGPGTRLTVL.

This clonotype was recorded at least ten times. This chain uses TRBV7-9 with TRBJ2-7, with D tentatively TRBD1 or TRBD2 (6 bases each). The V gene lost 5 bases and the J gene lost 7 bases, with 15 bases spanning the gap. CDR3 length: 13 amino acids. The V gene's germline CDR1 is SEHNR and CDR2 FQNEAQ (reference sequence). As DNA, the CDR3 is TGTGCCAGCAGCGCCGCCCGGGGGCGTGAGCAGTACTTC. Protein: CASSAARGREQYF.

The sample holds a few counts of this clonotype. As DNA, the CDR3 is TGTGCCTGGAGTGTCGGGCCGACCACCGGGGAGCTGTTTTTT. Translated, it gives CAWSVGPTTGELFF. The chain employs TRBV30 and TRBJ2-2; D not resolved. Germline assignment: CDR1 GTSNPN and CDR2 SVGIG (reference sequence). The germline V and J ends were trimmed by 0 bases and 4 bases, with 9 bases remaining between them. This CDR3 has 14 residues.

This clonotype showed up just a few times. CDR3 loop: CASSIVGGYSYNEQFF. CDR3 DNA sequence: TGTGCCAGTAGTATAGTTGGCGGTTACTCCTACAATGAGCAGTTCTTC. V is TRBV19 and J is TRBJ2-1; D gene uncertain. V gave up 1 base and J gave up 0 bases, with 10 bases separating them. Germline V gene lookup returns CDR1 LNHDA and CDR2 SQIVND (reference sequence). This CDR3 has 16 amino acids.

This chain joins TRBV3-1 and TRBJ2-3; 7 bases match TRBD2. The length of the CDR3 is 15 residues. Germline assignment: CDR1 LGHDT and CDR2 YNNKEL (reference sequence). V was pared by 6 bases and J by 4 bases, with 10 bases of the junction left unmatched. CDR3 nucleotides: TGTGCCAGCAGTCCTACTAGCGTGCGTCCAGATACGCAGTATTTT. Translated, it gives CASSPTSVRPDTQYF.

The J gene is TRBJ2-1, the V gene TRBV5-3; the D call may be TRBD1 or TRBD2 (5 bases each). TRBV5-3 is reported as an ORF; its role is uncertain. Trimming left V 8 bases short and J 0 bases short, with 12 bases between. The CDR3 spans 14 residues. In DNA, the CDR3 is TGTGCCAGCAACCGGGACGGCTCCTACAATGAGCAGTTCTTC. It translates to CASNRDGSYNEQFF.

V gene TRBV7-8 combines with J gene TRBJ2-2; 8 bases fit TRBD1. The germline V gene encodes CDR1 SGHVS and CDR2 FQNEAQ. The CDR3 consists of 17 residues. V shed 5 bases, J shed 2 bases, and the junction held 10 bases outside the gene matches. CDR3 bases: TGTGCCAGCAGCCCGGGCAGGGGGCGAGGAAACACCGGGGAGCTGTTTTTT. As protein: CASSPGRGRGNTGELFF.

This clonotype was detected ten times or more. The J gene is TRBJ1-1, the V gene TRBV13; the D is unclear. V was cut by 5 bases and J by 1 base, with 14 bases left in between. CDR3 length equals 15 residues. Per the germline V gene, CDR1 is PRHDT and CDR2 is FYEKMQ (reference sequence). The CDR3 sequence: CASSPYGVQNTEAFF. CDR3 DNA: TGTGCCAGCAGCCCCTATGGGGTTCAGAACACTGAAGCTTTCTTT.

The chain has TRBV19 and TRBJ2-7; the D gene is possibly TRBD1 (5 bases). Germline values: CDR1 LNHDA, CDR2 SQIVND (reference sequence). CDR3 size: 13 residues. Trimming left V 4 bases short and J 1 base short, with 8 bases between. The CDR3 DNA reads TGTGCCAGTAGTAAGGACACTTCCTACGAGCAGTACTTC. Its translation: CASSKDTSYEQYF.

There are a few counts of this clonotype. The V call is TRBV12-3 or TRBV12-4, the J call TRBJ2-3, with a possible D match to TRBD2 (6 bases). V was trimmed by 2 bases and J by 0 bases, leaving 12 bases between them. The CDR3 consists of 16 residues. CDR3 residues: CASSLRGGTSTDTQYF. CDR3 DNA sequence: TGTGCCAGCAGTTTACGCGGCGGGACTAGCACAGATACGCAGTATTTT.

This clonotype was picked up many times. The gene calls are TRBV29-1 and TRBJ1-5; D ambiguous. CDR1 is SQVTM, CDR2 ANQGSEA, per germline. Trimming cost V 6 bases and J 3 bases, with 12 bases left between them. The CDR3 extends over 13 amino acids. CDR3 residues: CSVPTGANQPQHF. For the CDR3, the DNA is TGCAGCGTACCCACGGGAGCCAATCAGCCCCAGCATTTT.

A remark on this clonotype: A read error may be the cause here, since a much bigger clone is one base away. The chain uses TRBV29-1 and TRBJ1-1, with unresolved D. Germline V gene data show CDR1 as SQVTM and CDR2 as ANQGSEA. Deletions cut 7 bases from V and 12 bases from J, with 24 bases between. The CDR3 is 13 amino acids. The CDR3 DNA reads as TGCAGCGCCCAGGTTGAGGCAGGTGGAGAAACTTTCTTT. The encoded protein is CSAQVEAGGETFF.

The V and J genes are TRBV28 and TRBJ2-4; TRBD1 aligns across 7 bases. The germline V gene has CDR1 MDHEN and CDR2 SYDVKM. The CDR3 contains 15 residues. Trimming removed 6 bases from V and 9 bases from J; junction bases left unmatched: 14. The CDR3 DNA reads TGTGCCAGCAGACCAAGGACAGGAGAGGAAAGCATTCAGTACTTC. Residues: CASRPRTGEESIQYF.

The gene calls are TRBV9 and TRBJ2-2; a possible D gene is TRBD2 (5 bases). This CDR3 spans 15 amino acids. The germline V and J ends were trimmed by 0 bases and 6 bases, with 12 bases remaining between them. Germline values: CDR1 SGDLS, CDR2 YYNGEE. The CDR3 reads CASSVATSEAGELFF. CDR3 sequence (DNA): TGTGCCAGCAGCGTAGCTACTTCGGAGGCCGGGGAGCTGTTTTTT.

This clonotype was observed a few times. J is TRBJ1-1 and V is TRBV24-1; TRBD1 is a possible D gene (5 bases). The CDR3 runs to 14 residues. The V end was cut by 9 bases, the J end by 3 bases, with 16 bases between. Germline CDR1 is KGHDR and CDR2 is SFDVKD. For the CDR3, the DNA is TGTGCCACCCTGGGTGGTGGGGACCACACTGAAGCTTTCTTT. Protein: CATLGGGDHTEAFF.

This clonotype was seen a few times. The CDR3, as DNA: TGTGCCAGCAGCCCTATCAGCGGGGGCTACAATGAGCAGTTCTTC. This sequence encodes CASSPISGGYNEQFF. The genes are TRBV11-2 and TRBJ2-1, with 8 bases identical to TRBD2. Germline assignment: CDR1 SGHAT and CDR2 FQNNGV. V lost 5 bases, J lost 3 bases, and 6 bases stayed unmatched. This CDR3 has 15 residues.

This clonotype was found many times. The chain couples TRBV28 to TRBJ2-7; TRBD2 matches at 7 bases. This CDR3 is 14 amino acids long. The V and J ends lost 5 bases and 0 bases, in that order; junction bases with no gene match: 4. Per the germline V gene, CDR1 is MDHEN and CDR2 is SYDVKM. This CDR3 reads CASSPGLPSYEQYF. The DNA of the CDR3 is TGTGCCAGCAGTCCGGGACTACCCTCCTACGAGCAGTACTTC.